Shown below are 28 T cell receptor beta chains from a single sample sequenced in a study of T cell responses to AZD1222 COVID-19 vaccine. The assay was immunoSEQ multiplex PCR, and TCRdb's table has in-frame clones only and misses some. The sample yields about 200,000 clones, under 95% seen once. The sample was peripheral blood, taken 28 days after the second AZD1222 dose. The source is an adult who received the AZD1222 COVID-19 vaccine.

The rearrangement uses TRBV6-5 and TRBJ1-1; the D is unclear. V was pared by 7 bases and J by 3 bases, with 12 bases between. The germline V gene has CDR1 MNHEY and CDR2 SVGAGI. The CDR3 is 13 amino acids. The CDR3 is CASKSTRDTEAFF. The CDR3 nucleotides are TGTGCCAGCAAAAGCACACGGGACACTGAAGCTTTCTTT.

The CDR3 sequence: CSVVTGGDQPQHF. CDR3 nucleotides: TGCAGCGTAGTGACAGGGGGCGATCAGCCCCAGCATTTT. V and J are TRBV29-1 and TRBJ1-5; 10 nucleotides match TRBD1. Trimming cost V 6 bases and J 5 bases; bases outside gene matches: 4. The CDR3 contains 13 residues. The germline CDR1 and CDR2 sequences are SQVTM and ANQGSEA.

The J gene is TRBJ2-1, the V gene TRBV5-1; TRBD2 matches at 8 bases. Germline-derived CDR1 and CDR2 are SGHRS and YFSETQ. The V gene end was trimmed by 3 bases and the J gene end by 7 bases; junction bases not matched to a gene: 6. The CDR3 spans 14 residues. The CDR3 bases are TGCGCCAGCAGCTCACCGGGACTAGTAAATGAGCAGTTCTTC. Translation: CASSSPGLVNEQFF.

The rearrangement links TRBV6-5 to TRBJ2-7, with D perhaps being TRBD1 or TRBD2 (5 bases each). The V and J ends lost 7 bases and 2 bases respectively, with 12 bases between them. CDR1 and CDR2 (germline): MNHEY, SVGAGI. The CDR3 extends over 13 amino acids. The CDR3 here is CASNSLGAYEQYF. The CDR3 coding sequence is TGTGCCAGCAACAGCCTGGGGGCCTACGAGCAGTACTTC.

The chain is built from TRBV9 and TRBJ2-3; D possibly corresponds to TRBD1 (6 bases). The CDR3 has 13 residues. V lost 1 base and J 5 bases, leaving 8 bases between the germline ends. Germline V lookup: CDR1 SGDLS, CDR2 YYNGEE. This chain's CDR3 is CASSVTGIDTQYF. The CDR3, as DNA: TGTGCCAGCAGCGTAACAGGGATAGATACGCAGTATTTT. Based on the CDR3 plus reference TRBV9 and TRBJ2-3, the full variable domain is DSGVTQTPKHLITATGQRVTLRCSPRSGDLSVYWYQQSLDQGLQFLIQYYNGEERAKGNILERFSAQQFPDLHSELNLSSLELGDSALYFCASSVTGIDTQYFGPGTRLTVL.

The chain links TRBV18 to TRBJ2-7, with D unclear. The CDR3 runs 11 residues. Germline CDR1 reads KGHSH; CDR2 reads LQKENI. V was shortened by 5 bases and J by 5 bases, with 7 bases between the two germline ends. The CDR3 loop reads CASSERDEQYF. Written as DNA, the CDR3 is TGTGCCAGCTCAGAGCGTGACGAGCAGTACTTC.

The rearrangement links TRBV19 to TRBJ1-1; the D is unclear. V dropped 6 bases and J dropped 0 bases, with 8 bases sitting between them. This CDR3 is 13 amino acids long. Germline values: CDR1 LNHDA, CDR2 SQIVND (reference sequence). As DNA, the CDR3 is TGTGCCAGTAGCCAACAGATGAACACTGAAGCTTTCTTT. As protein: CASSQQMNTEAFF.

J is TRBJ2-6 and V is TRBV5-1; TRBD2 is a possible D gene (5 bases). This CDR3 comprises 15 residues. Germline V gives CDR1 SGHRS, CDR2 YFSETQ. Trimming cost V 0 bases and J 7 bases, with 11 bases left between them. The CDR3 coding sequence is TGCGCCAGCAGCTTGGAGGGAGCTCTAGCCAACGTCCTGACTTTC. Its protein is CASSLEGALANVLTF.

This chain joins TRBV7-9 and TRBJ2-7; D unclear. Germline CDR1 and CDR2: SEHNR and FQNEAQ (reference sequence). With 5 bases removed from V and 0 bases from J, the gap between germline ends came to 5 bases. This CDR3 comprises 12 residues. CDR3 DNA sequence: TGTGCCAGCAGCCCCAGCTCCTACGAGCAGTACTTC. This translates into CASSPSSYEQYF. Filled out from reference TRBV7-9 and TRBJ2-7, the complete variable domain reads DTGVSQNPRHKITKRGQNVTFRCDPISEHNRLYWYRQTLGQGPEFLTYFQNEAQLEKSRLLSDRFSAERPKGSFSTLEIQRTEQGDSAMYLCASSPSSYEQYFGPGTRLTVT.

This clone was seen a single time. The chain has TRBV5-1 and TRBJ1-2; 9 bases are a match to TRBD1. Germline CDR1 SGHRS, CDR2 YFSETQ. This CDR3 has 16 amino acids. The junction had 12 bases not matched to a gene; V was cut back by 3 bases and J by 6 bases. Here the CDR3 reads CASSSRGTGPGDGYTF. The DNA of the CDR3 is TGCGCCAGCAGCTCCCGGGGGACAGGGCCTGGGGATGGCTACACCTTC. Together with reference TRBV5-1 and TRBJ1-2, the CDR3 gives the full variable domain: KAGVTQTPRYLIKTRGQQVTLSCSPISGHRSVSWYQQTPGQGLQFLFEYFSETQRNKGNFPGRFSGRQFSNSRSEMNVSTLELGDSALYLCASSSRGTGPGDGYTFGSGTRLTVV.

The J gene is TRBJ1-2, the V gene TRBV5-1; maybe TRBD1 (6 bases). The germline V gene encodes CDR1 SGHRS and CDR2 YFSETQ. V was cut by 5 bases and J by 3 bases, with 11 bases left in between. The CDR3 is 13 amino acids. Here the CDR3 DNA reads TGCGCCAGCAGTCACAGGGTAGACTATGGCTACACCTTC. The encoded protein is CASSHRVDYGYTF.

This chain links TRBV19 with TRBJ2-5; D could derive from TRBD1 or TRBD2 (5 bases each). The V end was cut by 2 bases, the J end by 5 bases, with 12 bases between. CDR1 is LNHDA, CDR2 SQIVND, per germline (reference sequence). The CDR3 runs to 14 residues. CDR3 DNA: TGTGCCAGTAGTATACTGTGGGGGAGCGAGACCCAGTACTTC. The encoded protein is CASSILWGSETQYF.

This chain joins TRBV7-2 and TRBJ1-1; D is perhaps TRBD1 (6 bases). Germline V lookup: CDR1 SGHTA, CDR2 FQGNSA. V lost 2 bases to trimming and J lost 7 bases, with 23 bases between them. This CDR3 contains 17 residues. This chain's CDR3 is CASSLSRGRGAPFEAFF. As DNA, the CDR3 is TGTGCCAGCAGCTTATCAAGGGGCCGGGGGGCCCCGTTTGAAGCTTTCTTT.

On this clone: This CDR3 is also generated by other DNA sequences in the sample. This chain connects TRBV6-5 to TRBJ1-4; maybe TRBD1 (5 bases). Trimming pared 5 bases from V and 5 bases from J, leaving 9 bases between. There are 13 residues in the CDR3. CDR1 is MNHEY, CDR2 SVGAGI, per germline. Written as DNA, the CDR3 is TGTGCCAGCAGTCCCGGGGGAAATGAAAAACTGTTTTTT. This codes for CASSPGGNEKLFF.

The V gene is TRBV3-1 (or the pseudogene TRBV3-2), the J gene TRBJ2-2; TRBD1 might be the D (5 bases). Germline loops: CDR1 LGHDT, CDR2 YNNKEL (reference sequence). Between the trimmed V and J ends, which lost 1 base and 1 base, there was a span of 7 bases. The CDR3 spans 15 residues. The CDR3 DNA reads TGTGCCAGCAGCCAAGGGCAGGGGAACACCGGGGAGCTGTTTTTT. It is translated as CASSQGQGNTGELFF.

The chain has TRBV19 and TRBJ1-6; 8 bases map to TRBD1. Germline V lookup: CDR1 LNHDA, CDR2 SQIVND (reference sequence). V trimming: 4 bases; J trimming: 7 bases; junction bases outside the gene matches: 3. The CDR3 runs to 14 residues. In DNA, the CDR3 is TGTGCCAGTAGTAGACAGGGGAGAAATTCACCCCTCCACTTT. As protein: CASSRQGRNSPLHF.

The chain links TRBV3-1 (or the pseudogene TRBV3-2) to TRBJ2-3, with D perhaps assigned TRBD1 or TRBD2 (6 bases each). Germline loops: CDR1 LGHDT, CDR2 YNNKEL (reference sequence). CDR3 length: 13 residues. Trimming stripped 4 bases from V and 8 bases from J, with 13 bases between. This CDR3 is CASSLQGGGTQYF. DNA for the CDR3: TGTGCCAGCAGCCTCCAAGGAGGGGGTACGCAGTATTTT.

This chain uses TRBV19 with TRBJ2-3, with 10 bases lining up with TRBD2. The germline V gene has CDR1 LNHDA and CDR2 SQIVND (reference sequence). The CDR3 loop spans 15 amino acids. V lost 3 bases, J lost 5 bases, and 5 bases stayed unmatched. CDR3 amino acids: CASSISGGAQDTQYF. The CDR3 nucleotides are TGTGCCAGTAGTATCAGCGGGGGGGCCCAAGATACGCAGTATTTT. The full variable domain, with the rest looked up from reference TRBV19 and TRBJ2-3, is DGGITQSPKYLFRKEGQNVTLSCEQNLNHDAMYWYRQDPGQGLRLIYYSQIVNDFQKGDIAEGYSVSREKKESFPLTVTSAQKNPTAFYLCASSISGGAQDTQYFGPGTRLTVL.

The J gene is TRBJ1-5, the V gene TRBV10-3, with a possible D match to TRBD1 (5 bases). Germline V gene data show CDR1 as ENHRY and CDR2 as SYGVKD. This CDR3 comprises 14 residues. Trimming stripped 3 bases from V and 3 bases from J, with 9 bases between. The CDR3, as DNA: TGTGCCATCAGTGACAGGGAGGACAATCAGCCCCAGCATTTT. It specifies CAISDREDNQPQHF.

The V and J genes are TRBV6-2 or TRBV6-3 and TRBJ2-3, with TRBD2 as a possible D gene (6 bases). This CDR3 region has 17 residues. Germline V gives CDR1 MNHEY, CDR2 SVGEGT. Trimming removed 6 bases from V and 6 bases from J, with 25 bases in between. As DNA, the CDR3 is TGTGCCAGCAGCTTACTACCACACTCGGGGGTTGCCGATACGCAGTATTTT. Translated, it gives CASSLLPHSGVADTQYF.

The V call is TRBV7-2, the J call TRBJ1-1; D remains ambiguous. CDR3 length equals 15 residues. The germline CDR1 and CDR2 sequences are SGHTA and FQGNSA. V lost 1 base and J lost 3, with 12 bases in between. CDR3 nucleotide sequence: TGTGCCAGCAGCTTAGTAGTCGTCGAATACACTGAAGCTTTCTTT. This codes for CASSLVVVEYTEAFF.

J is TRBJ1-5 and V is TRBV12-3 or TRBV12-4; D is perhaps TRBD1 (6 bases). The CDR3 totals 13 residues. V gave up 6 bases and J gave up 5 bases, with 11 bases separating them. This CDR3 is CASSQRGDQPQHF. In DNA form, the CDR3 reads TGTGCCAGCAGCCAAAGGGGGGATCAGCCCCAGCATTTT.

The chain carries TRBV18 and TRBJ1-2, with D possibly TRBD1 on 5 matching bases. Germline CDR1 reads KGHSH; CDR2 reads LQKENI. V was trimmed by 5 bases and J by 4 bases, leaving 17 bases between them. The CDR3 has 15 amino acids. This CDR3 reads CASSSTGTESYGYTF. The DNA of the CDR3 is TGTGCCAGCTCATCTACCGGGACTGAGTCCTATGGCTACACCTTC.

The rearrangement joins TRBV5-1 to TRBJ2-1; perhaps TRBD1 as D (5 bases). With 3 bases removed from V and 10 bases from J, the gap between germline ends came to 20 bases. The CDR3 covers 15 residues. The germline gives CDR1 SGHRS, CDR2 YFSETQ. CDR3 sequence: CASSSSEGVRSEQFF. DNA of the CDR3: TGCGCCAGCAGCTCCTCGGAAGGGGTAAGGAGCGAGCAGTTCTTC.

This clone turned up a few times. This sequence joins TRBV19 and TRBJ1-1, with TRBD1 matching over 7 bases. The CDR3 is 14 residues long. The germline V gene has CDR1 LNHDA and CDR2 SQIVND (reference sequence). V shed 7 bases and J 3 bases; nucleotides not matched to a gene: 8. CDR3 sequence reads: CASTMQGVYTEAFF. The CDR3 coding sequence is TGTGCCAGTACCATGCAGGGGGTCTACACTGAAGCTTTCTTT.

The chain has TRBV6-5 and TRBJ1-2, with D unresolved. The ends were cut back, 6 bases at V and 2 bases at J, with 10 bases in the middle. The CDR3 contains 13 residues. CDR1 MNHEY and CDR2 SVGAGI come from the germline V gene. This chain's CDR3 is CASRQDLNYGYTF. CDR3 nucleotide sequence: TGTGCCAGCAGGCAGGACCTAAACTATGGCTACACCTTC.

The V and J genes are TRBV9 and TRBJ2-3; D is tentatively TRBD1 or TRBD2 (5 bases each). Per germline, CDR1 SGDLS and CDR2 YYNGEE. The CDR3 consists of 11 residues. V was pared by 7 bases and J by 6 bases, with 9 bases between. The CDR3 protein is CASGGGDTQYF. CDR3 DNA sequence: TGTGCCAGCGGGGGTGGGGATACGCAGTATTTT.

This chain uses TRBV18 with TRBJ1-2; tentative D call: TRBD1 (6 bases). CDR3 length equals 16 residues. Between the trimmed V and J ends, which lost 3 bases and 2 bases, there was a span of 16 bases. Germline-derived CDR1 and CDR2 are KGHSH and LQKENI. CDR3 sequence: CASSPYSGTRNYGYTF. CDR3 bases: TGTGCCAGCTCACCGTACTCCGGGACAAGGAACTATGGCTACACCTTC.